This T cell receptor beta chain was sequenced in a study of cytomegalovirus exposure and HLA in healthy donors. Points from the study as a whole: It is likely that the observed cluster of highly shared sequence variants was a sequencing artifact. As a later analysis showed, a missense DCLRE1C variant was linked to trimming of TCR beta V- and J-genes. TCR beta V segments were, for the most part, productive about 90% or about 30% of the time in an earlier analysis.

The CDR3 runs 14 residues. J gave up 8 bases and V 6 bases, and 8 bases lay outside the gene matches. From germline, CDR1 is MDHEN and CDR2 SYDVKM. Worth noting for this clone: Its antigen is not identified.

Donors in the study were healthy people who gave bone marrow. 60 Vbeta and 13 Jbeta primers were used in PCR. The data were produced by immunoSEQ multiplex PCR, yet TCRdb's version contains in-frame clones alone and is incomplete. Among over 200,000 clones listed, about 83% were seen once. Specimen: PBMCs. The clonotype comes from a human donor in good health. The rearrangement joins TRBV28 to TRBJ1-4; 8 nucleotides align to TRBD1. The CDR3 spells CASRSGGPEEKLFF. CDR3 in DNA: TGTGCCAGCAGATCAGGGGGCCCAGAGGAAAAACTGTTTTTT.